These T cell receptor beta chains were read from a single sample in a study of blood T cells in healthy people across ages. TCRdb re-analysed the 5' RACE reads in MiXCR, keeping a single row per CDR3 protein. Among roughly 1.6 million distinct CDR3 sequences listed, roughly a third were seen once. The sample consisted of blood. The receptors come from a woman in her 30s in good health. The CDR3 runs from the conserved cysteine through the conserved F or W. The D gene is left open where the match is weak. Clone size is not always given. Where it is, it says once, few, many or a class for expanded clones.

NA	TRBJ2-7	18	TRBD1	TRBV5-6	CASSSLDDGQGDPYEQYF	TGTGCCAGCAGCTCCCTAGATGACGGACAGGGCGATCCCTACGAGCAGTACTTC
NA	TRBJ2-1	16	TRBD2	TRBV28	CASRGGGRAPYNEQFF	TGTGCCAGCAGGGGTGGCGGGAGGGCCCCCTACAATGAGCAGTTCTTC
NA	TRBJ1-5	17	TRBD1	TRBV20-1	CSALPGQGAQGNQPQHF	TGCAGTGCCCTCCCGGGACAGGGGGCTCAGGGCAATCAGCCCCAGCATTTT
NA	TRBJ2-5	13	NA	TRBV6-5	CASSYDRDLTQYF	TGTGCCAGCAGTTACGACAGGGACTTGACCCAGTACTTC
NA	TRBJ1-2	13	NA	TRBV19	CAIQRGGDYGYTF	TGTGCCATCCAACGGGGAGGGGACTATGGCTACACCTTC
few	TRBJ2-7	16	NA	TRBV7-8	CAGSLVREKSSYEQYF	TGTGCCGGCAGTCTAGTGAGGGAAAAAAGCTCCTACGAGCAGTACTTC
many	TRBJ2-3	15	TRBD2	TRBV6-5	CASSFLAGPTDTQYF	TGTGCCAGCAGTTTCCTAGCGGGCCCCACAGATACGCAGTATTTT
NA	TRBJ2-1	14	TRBD1	TRBV2	CASTPRDSYNEQFF	TGTGCCAGCACCCCCCGGGACAGTTACAATGAGCAGTTCTTC
few	TRBJ1-1	14	NA	TRBV18	CASSFTVGGTEAFF	TGTGCCAGCTCTTTTACCGTTGGTGGAACTGAAGCTTTCTTT
NA	TRBJ2-1	15	NA	TRBV7-7	CASSSGAGTVNEQFF	TGTGCCAGCAGCTCAGGCGCCGGGACGGTTAATGAGCAGTTCTTC